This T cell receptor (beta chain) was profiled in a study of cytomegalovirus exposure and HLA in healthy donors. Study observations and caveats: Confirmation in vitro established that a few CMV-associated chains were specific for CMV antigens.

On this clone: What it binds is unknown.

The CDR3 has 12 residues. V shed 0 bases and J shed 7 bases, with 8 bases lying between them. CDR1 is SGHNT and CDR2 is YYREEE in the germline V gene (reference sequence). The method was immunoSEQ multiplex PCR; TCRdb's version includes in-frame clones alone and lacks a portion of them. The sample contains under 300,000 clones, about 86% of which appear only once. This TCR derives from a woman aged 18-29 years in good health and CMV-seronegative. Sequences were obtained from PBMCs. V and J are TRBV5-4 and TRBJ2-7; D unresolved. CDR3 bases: TGTGCCAGCAGCTTGGAAGCCTCTGAGCAGTACTTC. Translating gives CASSLEASEQYF.